These 4 T cell receptor beta chains were all obtained from the same sample, sequenced in a study of cytomegalovirus exposure and HLA in healthy donors. Clones were read by immunoSEQ multiplex PCR, and TCRdb kept only the in-frame ones, dropping some. The table includes around 60,000 clones, approximately 94% detected once. Sequenced: PBMCs. These receptors came from a man aged 18 to 29 in good health and CMV-seropositive.

This chain uses TRBV28 with TRBJ2-5, with D possibly being TRBD1 (6 bases). This CDR3 has 13 amino acids. CDR1 is MDHEN, CDR2 SYDVKM, per germline. Trimming removed 6 bases from V and 4 bases from J, with 12 bases in between. DNA for the CDR3: TGTGCCAGCAGCCCCGACAGGATAGAGACCCAGTACTTC. Protein: CASSPDRIETQYF. The whole variable domain, remainder taken from reference TRBV28 and TRBJ2-5, is DVKVTQSSRYLVKRTGEKVFLECVQDMDHENMFWYRQDPGLGLRLIYFSYDVKMKEKGDIPEGYSVSREKKERFSLILESASTNQTSMYLCASSPDRIETQYFGPGTRLLVL.

The chain recombines TRBV4-1 with TRBJ1-2; the D is unclear. Trimming stripped 1 base from V and 12 bases from J, with 12 bases between. Germline V CDR1 and CDR2: MGHRA, YSYEKL. The CDR3 loop spans 12 amino acids. CDR3 residues: CASSQVKNIHTF. For the CDR3, the DNA is TGCGCCAGCAGCCAAGTAAAAAACATTCACACCTTC.

CDR3: CASSQDPPQGNLLAKNIQYF. The CDR3 DNA reads TGCGCCAGCAGCCAAGATCCGCCACAGGGCAATCTCTTAGCCAAAAACATTCAGTACTTC. This sequence joins TRBV4-1 and TRBJ2-4, with a tentative D call TRBD1 (6 bases). V shed 0 bases and J shed 0 bases, with 21 bases lying between them. The CDR3 is made up of 20 amino acids. Germline CDR1 reads MGHRA; CDR2 reads YSYEKL.

The chain uses TRBV4-1 and TRBJ1-2; a possible D gene is TRBD1 (5 bases). There are 13 residues in the CDR3. Germline V gene sequence: CDR1 MGHRA, CDR2 YSYEKL. V dropped 1 base and J dropped 6 bases, with 9 bases sitting between them. CDR3 in DNA: TGCGCCAGCAGCCAAGGGGTAGGGGATGGCTACACCTTC. This sequence encodes CASSQGVGDGYTF.